This T cell receptor beta chain was obtained from a study of blood T cell repertoires in COVID-19. Study at large: Sites across the United States, Italy and Spain contributed samples from acute and convalescent COVID-19.

This clone was picked up one time. Those enrolled in Seattle joined during active infection and were followed longitudinally afterward. V gave up 1 base and J gave up 4 bases, with 10 bases separating them. CDR1 and CDR2 from the germline V gene are MNHNS and SASEGT. The CDR3 is 14 residues long. In the original workflow: Cell counts per sample came from amplifying reference gene primers. TCRdb keeps only in-frame clones here, not all; method: immunoSEQ multiplex PCR. That table supplies the V and J calls and clone size; D and trimming were determined from the DNA. The sample includes fewer than 300,000 clones, approximately 91% of them seen just once.

The V gene is TRBV6-1, the J gene TRBJ1-1; a possible D gene is TRBD1 (6 bases). Sequencing was done on a sample of peripheral blood. The source of this sequence is a woman aged 25 to 45 with COVID-19, enrolled during active disease. Written as DNA, the CDR3 is TGTGCCAGCAGTGAAGAGAGGGACACCACTGAAGCTTTCTTT. Its protein product is CASSEERDTTEAFF.